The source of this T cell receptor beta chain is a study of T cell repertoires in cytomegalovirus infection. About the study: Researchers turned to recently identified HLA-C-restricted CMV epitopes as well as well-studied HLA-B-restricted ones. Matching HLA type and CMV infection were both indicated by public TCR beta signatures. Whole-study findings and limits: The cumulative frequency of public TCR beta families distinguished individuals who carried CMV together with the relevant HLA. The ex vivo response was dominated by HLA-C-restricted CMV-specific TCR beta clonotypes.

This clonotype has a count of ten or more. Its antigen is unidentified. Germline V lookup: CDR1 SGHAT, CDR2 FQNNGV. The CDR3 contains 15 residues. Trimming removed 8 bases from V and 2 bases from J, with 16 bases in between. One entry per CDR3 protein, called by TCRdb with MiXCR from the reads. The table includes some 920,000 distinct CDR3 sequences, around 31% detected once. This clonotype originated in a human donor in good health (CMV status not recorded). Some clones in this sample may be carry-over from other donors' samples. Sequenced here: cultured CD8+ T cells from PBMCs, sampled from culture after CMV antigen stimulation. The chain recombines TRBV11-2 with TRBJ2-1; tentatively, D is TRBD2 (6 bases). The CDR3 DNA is TGTGCCAGCGGGATGCTGGCGGGGCCCTACAATGAGCAGTTCTTC. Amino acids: CASGMLAGPYNEQFF.